Listed below are T cell receptor beta chains from one sample, sequenced in a study of CD8 T cells in ankylosing spondylitis. TCRdb recomputed calls from the 5' RACE reads with MiXCR, one row per CDR3 protein. Here the sample spans some 340,000 distinct CDR3 sequences, around 15% being singletons. The sample was blood, either unsorted or a sorted T cell fraction (not recorded which). These receptors all come from a male donor with ankylosing spondylitis or in good health (not recorded which). Each CDR3 is given with its conserved first and last residue. For some rows the clone size is stated as once, few or many, or as a class when expanded; others skip it.

v_call: TRBV6-1
j_call: TRBJ2-2
clone_size: .
cdr3_aa: CATTMQGPWAGELFF

v_call: TRBV12-3/TRBV12-4
j_call: TRBJ1-2
clone_size: .
cdr3_aa: CASRSRDRPRYGYTF

v_call: TRBV30
j_call: TRBJ1-6
clone_size: .
cdr3_aa: CAWDQRRDSPLHF

v_call: TRBV6-1
j_call: TRBJ1-1
clone_size: few
cdr3_aa: CASSTTSSGNTEAFF

v_call: TRBV10-2
j_call: TRBJ1-2
clone_size: few
cdr3_aa: CASCRAGIYGYTF

v_call: TRBV12-3/TRBV12-4
j_call: TRBJ1-1
clone_size: .
cdr3_aa: CASSLSLLQNTEAFF

v_call: TRBV3-1
j_call: TRBJ2-1
clone_size: few
cdr3_aa: CASSQVLAGGPYNEQFF

v_call: TRBV5-1
j_call: TRBJ2-1
clone_size: few
cdr3_aa: CASSWGAHNEQFF

v_call: TRBV6-1
j_call: TRBJ2-7
clone_size: few
cdr3_aa: CATIFNTGLSSYEQYF

v_call: TRBV11-2
j_call: TRBJ1-1
clone_size: few
cdr3_aa: CASSLGPGGTEAFF

v_call: TRBV19
j_call: TRBJ2-7
clone_size: few
cdr3_aa: CASSIMGARTFGAYEQYF

v_call: TRBV10-3
j_call: TRBJ2-7
clone_size: .
cdr3_aa: CAIRAQGDSEQYF

v_call: TRBV10-3
j_call: TRBJ2-5
clone_size: few
cdr3_aa: CASYPGQGKETQYF

v_call: TRBV6-5
j_call: TRBJ2-7
clone_size: .
cdr3_aa: CASSYFSPGGPAYEQYF

v_call: TRBV29-1
j_call: TRBJ2-7
clone_size: .
cdr3_aa: CSVNPGQANYSPNEQYF

v_call: TRBV25-1
j_call: TRBJ2-1
clone_size: few
cdr3_aa: CASSENRERDEQFF

v_call: TRBV21-1
j_call: TRBJ2-2
clone_size: few
cdr3_aa: CASTQGLASTGELFF

v_call: TRBV30
j_call: TRBJ1-1
clone_size: .
cdr3_aa: CARGRLNTEAFF

v_call: TRBV10-3
j_call: TRBJ1-4
clone_size: few
cdr3_aa: CAIGDRPNEKLFF

v_call: TRBV29-1
j_call: TRBJ2-5
clone_size: few
cdr3_aa: CSVEDELAGTQETQYF

v_call: TRBV29-1
j_call: TRBJ1-1
clone_size: .
cdr3_aa: CSAMTANTEAFF

v_call: TRBV5-1
j_call: TRBJ2-5
clone_size: few
cdr3_aa: CASSLPGGSYQETQYF

v_call: TRBV20-1
j_call: TRBJ1-1
clone_size: few
cdr3_aa: CSAKSRDTEAFF

v_call: TRBV5-1
j_call: TRBJ2-3
clone_size: .
cdr3_aa: CASSPSGADTQYF

v_call: TRBV2
j_call: TRBJ1-5
clone_size: few
cdr3_aa: CASSAIGGNQPQHF

v_call: TRBV29-1
j_call: TRBJ1-2
clone_size: .
cdr3_aa: CSVERLRGLNYGYTF

v_call: TRBV5-1
j_call: TRBJ2-7
clone_size: few
cdr3_aa: CASSLANSGKAYEQYF

v_call: TRBV5-1
j_call: TRBJ2-7
clone_size: few
cdr3_aa: CASSLVGSGSSYEQYF

v_call: TRBV29-1
j_call: TRBJ2-3
clone_size: .
cdr3_aa: CSVDVGNTDTQYF

v_call: TRBV29-1
j_call: TRBJ2-1
clone_size: .
cdr3_aa: CSVDKRGGRYGEQFF

v_call: TRBV2
j_call: TRBJ2-7
clone_size: .
cdr3_aa: CAKGTGSSYEQYF

v_call: TRBV4-1
j_call: TRBJ2-1
clone_size: .
cdr3_aa: CASGVRTVYNEQFF

v_call: TRBV7-2
j_call: TRBJ1-2
clone_size: .
cdr3_aa: CASGTGINYGYTF

v_call: TRBV19
j_call: TRBJ2-2
clone_size: .
cdr3_aa: CASSVAGPRGSGELFF

v_call: TRBV3-1
j_call: TRBJ2-3
clone_size: few
cdr3_aa: CASSKVGGVTDTQYF

v_call: TRBV15
j_call: TRBJ1-4
clone_size: .
cdr3_aa: CATSRSPGLSTEKLFF

v_call: TRBV4-1
j_call: TRBJ2-7
clone_size: few
cdr3_aa: CASSQDTGAGVPYEQYF

v_call: TRBV7-9
j_call: TRBJ1-1
clone_size: .
cdr3_aa: CASSFGAQWAFF

v_call: TRBV7-9
j_call: TRBJ2-7
clone_size: .
cdr3_aa: CASSLSSGLDEQYF

v_call: TRBV6-2/TRBV6-3
j_call: TRBJ2-2
clone_size: few
cdr3_aa: CASSYREYTGELFF

v_call: TRBV2
j_call: TRBJ2-4
clone_size: few
cdr3_aa: CASSRDRKNIQYF

v_call: TRBV5-1
j_call: TRBJ2-7
clone_size: many
cdr3_aa: CASSLAGTGSYEQYF

v_call: TRBV27
j_call: TRBJ2-1
clone_size: few
cdr3_aa: CASSLAVAGALDEQFF

v_call: TRBV10-2
j_call: TRBJ1-5
clone_size: many
cdr3_aa: CASSPTGANQPQHF

v_call: TRBV5-1
j_call: TRBJ2-7
clone_size: .
cdr3_aa: CASSLEQGGNYEQYF

v_call: TRBV5-1
j_call: TRBJ1-4
clone_size: many
cdr3_aa: CASSAPGTGEKLFF

v_call: TRBV5-1
j_call: TRBJ2-3
clone_size: few
cdr3_aa: CASSSALGDTQYF

v_call: TRBV5-1
j_call: TRBJ1-1
clone_size: few
cdr3_aa: CASSSLVGTGQTEAFF

v_call: TRBV29-1
j_call: TRBJ2-6
clone_size: many
cdr3_aa: CSVRQGVSGANVLTF

v_call: TRBV6-1
j_call: TRBJ2-3
clone_size: few
cdr3_aa: CASSQDWSTDTQYF

v_call: TRBV19
j_call: TRBJ2-7
clone_size: .
cdr3_aa: CATSDLKREQYF

v_call: TRBV7-2
j_call: TRBJ1-1
clone_size: .
cdr3_aa: CASSVLKMNTEAFF

v_call: TRBV10-3
j_call: TRBJ1-1
clone_size: few
cdr3_aa: CASRTDLNTEAFF

v_call: TRBV10-3
j_call: TRBJ2-7
clone_size: .
cdr3_aa: CAISESTDRAYEQYF

v_call: TRBV5-1
j_call: TRBJ2-2
clone_size: .
cdr3_aa: CASSLEAGAFTGELFF

v_call: TRBV5-6
j_call: TRBJ2-1
clone_size: many
cdr3_aa: CASSARLAGGRNEQFF

v_call: TRBV5-1
j_call: TRBJ1-2
clone_size: few
cdr3_aa: CASSLEGGQGYTF

v_call: TRBV5-1
j_call: TRBJ2-7
clone_size: few
cdr3_aa: CASSINIGGEVPYEQYF

v_call: TRBV12-3/TRBV12-4
j_call: TRBJ1-4
clone_size: many
cdr3_aa: CASSFEGEGFEKLFF

v_call: TRBV7-2
j_call: TRBJ2-3
clone_size: few
cdr3_aa: CASSLTGFSTDTQYF